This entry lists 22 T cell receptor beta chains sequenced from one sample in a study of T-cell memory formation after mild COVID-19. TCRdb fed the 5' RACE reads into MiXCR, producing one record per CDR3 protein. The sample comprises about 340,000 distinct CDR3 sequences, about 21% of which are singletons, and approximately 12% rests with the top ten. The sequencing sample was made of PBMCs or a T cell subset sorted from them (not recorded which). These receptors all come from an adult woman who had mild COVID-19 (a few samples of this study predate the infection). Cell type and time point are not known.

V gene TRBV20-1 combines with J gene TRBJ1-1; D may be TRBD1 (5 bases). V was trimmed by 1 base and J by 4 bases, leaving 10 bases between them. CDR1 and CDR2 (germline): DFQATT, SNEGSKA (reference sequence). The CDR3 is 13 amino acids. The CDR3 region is CSARVGGVTEAFF. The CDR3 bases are TGCAGTGCTAGAGTGGGAGGGGTCACTGAAGCTTTCTTT.

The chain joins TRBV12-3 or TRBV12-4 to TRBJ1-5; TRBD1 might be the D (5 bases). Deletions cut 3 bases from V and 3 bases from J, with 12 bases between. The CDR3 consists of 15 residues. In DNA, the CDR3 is TGTGCCAGCAGTTTGGGGGGATTGATCAATCAGCCCCAGCATTTT. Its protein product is CASSLGGLINQPQHF.

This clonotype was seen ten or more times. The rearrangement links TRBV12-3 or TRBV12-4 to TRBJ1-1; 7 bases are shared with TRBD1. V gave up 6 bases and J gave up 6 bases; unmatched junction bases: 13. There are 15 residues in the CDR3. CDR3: CASSNPKTGTPEAFF. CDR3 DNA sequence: TGTGCCAGCAGCAACCCTAAGACAGGGACCCCTGAAGCTTTCTTT.

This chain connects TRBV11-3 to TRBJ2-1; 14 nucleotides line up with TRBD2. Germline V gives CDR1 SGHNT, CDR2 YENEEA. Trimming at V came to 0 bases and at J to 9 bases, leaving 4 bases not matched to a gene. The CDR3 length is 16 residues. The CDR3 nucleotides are TGTGCCAGCAGCTTAGATCATGGACTAGCGGGAGGTGAGCAGTTCTTC. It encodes CASSLDHGLAGGEQFF.

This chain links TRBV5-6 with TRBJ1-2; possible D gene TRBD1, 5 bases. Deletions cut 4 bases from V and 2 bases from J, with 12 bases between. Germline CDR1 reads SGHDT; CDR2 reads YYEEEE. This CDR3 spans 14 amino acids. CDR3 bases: TGTGCCAGCAGCCCCTTGGGGGGAAACTATGGCTACACCTTC. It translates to CASSPLGGNYGYTF. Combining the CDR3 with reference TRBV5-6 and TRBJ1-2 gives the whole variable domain DAGVTQSPTHLIKTRGQQVTLRCSPKSGHDTVSWYQQALGQGPQFIFQYYEEEERQRGNFPDRFSGHQFPNYSSELNVNALLLGDSALYLCASSPLGGNYGYTFGSGTRLTVV.

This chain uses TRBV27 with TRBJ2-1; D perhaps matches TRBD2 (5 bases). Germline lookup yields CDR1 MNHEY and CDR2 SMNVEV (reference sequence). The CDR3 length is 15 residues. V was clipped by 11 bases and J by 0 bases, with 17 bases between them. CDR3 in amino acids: CAVREGLSSYNEQFF. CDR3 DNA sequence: TGTGCCGTCAGAGAAGGACTCAGCTCCTACAATGAGCAGTTCTTC.

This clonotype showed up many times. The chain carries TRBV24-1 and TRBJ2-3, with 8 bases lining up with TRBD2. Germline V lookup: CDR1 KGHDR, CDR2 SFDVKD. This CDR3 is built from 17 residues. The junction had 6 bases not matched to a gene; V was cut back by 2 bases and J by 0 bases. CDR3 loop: CATSDSGGGPSTDTQYF. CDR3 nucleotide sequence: TGTGCCACCAGTGATTCTGGCGGGGGGCCTAGCACAGATACGCAGTATTTT.

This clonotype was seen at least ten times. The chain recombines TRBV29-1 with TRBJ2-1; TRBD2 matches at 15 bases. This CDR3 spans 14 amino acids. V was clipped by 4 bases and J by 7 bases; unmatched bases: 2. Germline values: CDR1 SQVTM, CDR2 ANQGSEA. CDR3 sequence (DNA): TGCAGCGTTGTTGGACTAGCGGGAGGGAATGAGCAGTTCTTC. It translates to CSVVGLAGGNEQFF.

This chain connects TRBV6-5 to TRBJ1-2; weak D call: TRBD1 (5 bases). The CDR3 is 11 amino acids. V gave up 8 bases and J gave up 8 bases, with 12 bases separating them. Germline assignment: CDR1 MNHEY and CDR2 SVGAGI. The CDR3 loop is CASARAGGYTF. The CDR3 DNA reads TGTGCCAGCGCCAGGGCGGGGGGCTACACCTTC.

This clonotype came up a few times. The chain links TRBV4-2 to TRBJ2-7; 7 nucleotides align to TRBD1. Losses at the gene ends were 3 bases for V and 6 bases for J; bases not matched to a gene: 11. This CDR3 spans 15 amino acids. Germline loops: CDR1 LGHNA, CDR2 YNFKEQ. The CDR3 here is CASSQPDRVNSEQYF. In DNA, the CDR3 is TGTGCCAGCAGCCAGCCCGACAGGGTCAATAGCGAGCAGTACTTC.

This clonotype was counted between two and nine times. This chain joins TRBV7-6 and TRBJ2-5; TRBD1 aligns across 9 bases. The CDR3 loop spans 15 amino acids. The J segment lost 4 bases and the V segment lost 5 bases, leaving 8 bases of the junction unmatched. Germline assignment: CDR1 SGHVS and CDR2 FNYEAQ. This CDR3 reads CASSRGTGSVETQYF. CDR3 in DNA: TGTGCCAGCAGCCGGGGGACAGGGTCGGTAGAGACCCAGTACTTC.

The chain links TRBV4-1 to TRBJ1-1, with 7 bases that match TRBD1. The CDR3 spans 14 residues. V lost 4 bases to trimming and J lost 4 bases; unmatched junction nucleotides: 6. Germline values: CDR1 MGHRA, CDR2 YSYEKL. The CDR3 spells CASSLPGGVTEAFF. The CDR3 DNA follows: TGCGCCAGCAGCCTTCCAGGGGGAGTCACTGAAGCTTTCTTT.

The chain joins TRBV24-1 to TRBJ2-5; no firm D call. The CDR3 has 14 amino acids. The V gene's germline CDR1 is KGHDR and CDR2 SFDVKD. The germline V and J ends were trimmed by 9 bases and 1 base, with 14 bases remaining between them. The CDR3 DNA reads TGTGCCACCCGGTCTACTGAAGCCCAAGAGACCCAGTACTTC. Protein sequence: CATRSTEAQETQYF.

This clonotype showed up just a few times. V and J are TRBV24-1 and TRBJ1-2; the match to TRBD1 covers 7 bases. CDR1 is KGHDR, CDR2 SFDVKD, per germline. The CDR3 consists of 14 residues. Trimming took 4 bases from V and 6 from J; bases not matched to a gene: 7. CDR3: CATSDHRGKDGYTF. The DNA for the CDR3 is TGTGCCACCAGTGACCACAGGGGTAAGGATGGCTACACCTTC.

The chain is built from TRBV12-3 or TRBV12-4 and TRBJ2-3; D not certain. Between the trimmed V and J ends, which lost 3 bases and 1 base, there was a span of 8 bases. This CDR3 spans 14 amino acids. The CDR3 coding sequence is TGTGCCAGCAGTTTCCCCCTACGCACAGATACGCAGTATTTT. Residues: CASSFPLRTDTQYF.

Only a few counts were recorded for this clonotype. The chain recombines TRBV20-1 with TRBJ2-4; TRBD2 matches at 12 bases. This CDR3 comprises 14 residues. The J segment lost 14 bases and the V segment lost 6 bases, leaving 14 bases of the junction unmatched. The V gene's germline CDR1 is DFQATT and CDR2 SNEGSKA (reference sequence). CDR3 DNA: TGCAGTGCAAATTCCGGGACTAGCGGGCCTTCGAAGTACTTC. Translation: CSANSGTSGPSKYF.

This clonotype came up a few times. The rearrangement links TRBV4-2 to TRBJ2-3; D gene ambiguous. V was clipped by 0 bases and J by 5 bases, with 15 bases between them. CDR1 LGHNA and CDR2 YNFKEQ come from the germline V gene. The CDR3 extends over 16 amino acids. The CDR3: CASSQDGLRRRDTQYF. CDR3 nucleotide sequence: TGTGCCAGCAGCCAAGATGGGCTGCGACGGAGAGATACGCAGTATTTT.

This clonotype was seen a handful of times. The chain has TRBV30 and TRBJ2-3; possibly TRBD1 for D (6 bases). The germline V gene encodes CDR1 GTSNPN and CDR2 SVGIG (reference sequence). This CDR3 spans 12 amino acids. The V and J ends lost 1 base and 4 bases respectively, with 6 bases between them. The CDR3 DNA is TGTGCCTGGAGTGAGGGGGCAGATACGCAGTATTTT. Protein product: CAWSEGADTQYF.

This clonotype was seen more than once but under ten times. In DNA, the CDR3 is TGCAGTGCCCTCCCGAGGGCTAGTGGGGGGAGGTTCACAGATACGCAGTATTTT. Translating it yields CSALPRASGGRFTDTQYF. The V call is TRBV20-1, the J call TRBJ2-3; perhaps TRBD2 as D (6 bases). V gave up 6 bases and J gave up 2 bases, with 27 bases separating them. The CDR3 length is 18 residues. Germline V gene lookup returns CDR1 DFQATT and CDR2 SNEGSKA (reference sequence).

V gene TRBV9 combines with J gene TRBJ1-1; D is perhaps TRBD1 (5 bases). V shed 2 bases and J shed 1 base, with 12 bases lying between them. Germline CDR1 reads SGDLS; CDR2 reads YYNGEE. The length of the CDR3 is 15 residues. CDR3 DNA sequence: TGTGCCAGCAGCGTCGGATGGGGCTGGAACACTGAAGCTTTCTTT. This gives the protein CASSVGWGWNTEAFF.

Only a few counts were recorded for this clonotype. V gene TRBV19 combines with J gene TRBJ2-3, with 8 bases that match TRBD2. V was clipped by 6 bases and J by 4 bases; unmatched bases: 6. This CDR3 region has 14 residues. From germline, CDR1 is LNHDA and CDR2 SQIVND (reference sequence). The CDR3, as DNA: TGTGCCAGTAGGCTGGGTAGCGGGGCAGATACGCAGTATTTT. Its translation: CASRLGSGADTQYF.

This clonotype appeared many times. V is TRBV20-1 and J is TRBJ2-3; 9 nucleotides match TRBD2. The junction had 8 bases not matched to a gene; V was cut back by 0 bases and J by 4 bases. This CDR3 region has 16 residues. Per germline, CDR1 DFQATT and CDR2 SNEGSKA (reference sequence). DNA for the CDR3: TGCAGTGCTAGAGATCTGGCGGGGGGGGCCTCAGATACGCAGTATTTT. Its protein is CSARDLAGGASDTQYF.